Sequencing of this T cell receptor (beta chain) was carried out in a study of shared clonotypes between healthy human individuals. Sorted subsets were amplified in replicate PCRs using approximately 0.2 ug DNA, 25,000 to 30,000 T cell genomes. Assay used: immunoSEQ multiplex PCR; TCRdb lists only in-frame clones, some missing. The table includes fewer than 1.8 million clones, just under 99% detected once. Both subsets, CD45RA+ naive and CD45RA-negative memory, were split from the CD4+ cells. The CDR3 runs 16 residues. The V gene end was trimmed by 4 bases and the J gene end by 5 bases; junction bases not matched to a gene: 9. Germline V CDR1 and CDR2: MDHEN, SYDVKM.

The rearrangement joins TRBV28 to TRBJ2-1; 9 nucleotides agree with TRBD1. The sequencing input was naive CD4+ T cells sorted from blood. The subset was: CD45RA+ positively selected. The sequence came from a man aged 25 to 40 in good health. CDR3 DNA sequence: TGTGCCAGCAGTTCATCAGGGACAGGGAAGAACAATGAGCAGTTCTTC. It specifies CASSSSGTGKNNEQFF. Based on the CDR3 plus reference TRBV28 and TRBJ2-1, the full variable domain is DVKVTQSSRYLVKRTGEKVFLECVQDMDHENMFWYRQDPGLGLRLIYFSYDVKMKEKGDIPEGYSVSREKKERFSLILESASTNQTSMYLCASSSSGTGKNNEQFFGPGTRLTVL.